The 27 T cell receptor beta chains presented below share a single source sample, sequenced in a study of cytomegalovirus exposure and HLA in healthy donors. In the PCR, 60 Vbeta and 13 Jbeta primers were used. Produced via immunoSEQ multiplex PCR; TCRdb's table is partial and in-frame only. The sample contains about 98,000 clones, roughly 70% of which appear only once. Sequencing was done on a sample of PBMCs. These receptors originate from a man aged 50-60 years in good health and CMV-seronegative.

This CDR3 is CASSLALNYGYTF. The CDR3 DNA is TGTGCCAGCAGTTTGGCCCTTAACTATGGCTACACCTTC. The V gene is TRBV28, the J gene TRBJ1-2, with D uncertain. CDR3 length: 13 amino acids. The germline V and J ends were trimmed by 3 bases and 1 base, with 6 bases remaining between them. Germline CDR1 is MDHEN and CDR2 is SYDVKM.

The chain employs TRBV5-8 and TRBJ1-1; D is perhaps TRBD1 (5 bases). This CDR3 has 15 amino acids. The germline V gene has CDR1 SGHTS and CDR2 YDEGEE. V was shortened by 4 bases and J by 0 bases, with 13 bases between the two germline ends. This CDR3 is CASSEDTSMNTEAFF. The CDR3 DNA reads TGTGCCAGCAGCGAGGACACCTCGATGAACACTGAAGCTTTCTTT.

V is TRBV15 and J is TRBJ1-5; no clear D. The CDR3 runs 15 residues. From germline, CDR1 is LNHNV and CDR2 YYDKDF (reference sequence). V was cut by 1 base and J by 0 bases, with 7 bases left in between. The CDR3 sequence is CATSRGGYSNQPQHF. The CDR3 bases are TGTGCCACCAGCAGAGGAGGTTATAGCAATCAGCCCCAGCATTTT.

V is TRBV10-2 and J is TRBJ2-1, with 12 bases aligning to TRBD2. This CDR3 has 15 residues. The V gene end was trimmed by 4 bases and the J gene end by 10 bases; junction bases not matched to a gene: 8. Germline V gives CDR1 WSHSY, CDR2 SAAADI. The CDR3 sequence is CASSGPSGRGWEQFF. The CDR3 coding sequence is TGCGCCAGCAGTGGGCCTAGCGGGAGGGGGTGGGAGCAGTTCTTC.

Only one count was recorded for this clone. J is TRBJ2-5 and V is TRBV19; 9 bases agree with TRBD2. Trimming took 2 bases from V and 1 from J; bases not matched to a gene: 5. Germline V lookup: CDR1 LNHDA, CDR2 SQIVND (reference sequence). This CDR3 spans 16 amino acids. The CDR3 protein is CASSITASGAQETQYF. CDR3 in DNA: TGTGCCAGTAGTATAACAGCTAGCGGGGCCCAAGAGACCCAGTACTTC.

The V and J genes are TRBV7-8 and TRBJ1-5; TRBD1 aligns across 7 bases. The CDR3 length is 16 residues. Germline loops: CDR1 SGHVS, CDR2 FQNEAQ. The ends lost 5 bases at V and 5 bases at J; junction bases unmatched: 12. Here the CDR3 DNA reads TGTGCCAGCAGCCAGACAGTGGGCAGGGGGTATCAGCCCCAGCATTTT. Protein: CASSQTVGRGYQPQHF.

The J gene is TRBJ2-3, the V gene TRBV28; TRBD2 aligns across 9 bases. V dropped 4 bases and J dropped 7; count of bases not matched to a gene: 15. The CDR3 loop spans 17 amino acids. The germline V gene has CDR1 MDHEN and CDR2 SYDVKM. CDR3 sequence (DNA): TGTGCCAGCAGTTCCCGCGCGGGGGGGCCGTCACATAATACGCAGTATTTT. It yields the protein CASSSRAGGPSHNTQYF.

The rearrangement joins TRBV4-3 to TRBJ2-5; TRBD2 agrees at 10 bases. This CDR3 is 18 amino acids long. Germline V gene lookup returns CDR1 LGHNA and CDR2 YSLEER. The trim removed 0 bases at V and 7 bases at J, leaving 14 bases unmatched. This chain's CDR3 is CASSQDYIAGGLRRTQYF. Here the CDR3 DNA reads TGCGCCAGCAGCCAAGACTACATAGCGGGGGGACTGCGGAGGACCCAGTACTTC.

The V call is TRBV5-1, the J call TRBJ2-7; TRBD1 matches at 7 bases. V shed 4 bases, J shed 2 bases, and the junction held 6 bases outside the gene matches. From germline, CDR1 is SGHRS and CDR2 YFSETQ. This CDR3 region has 14 residues. The CDR3 is CASSTGQRPYEQYF. CDR3 in DNA: TGCGCCAGCAGCACGGGACAGAGACCCTACGAGCAGTACTTC.

The CDR3 loop reads CASNPVPSQGRGNTIYF. CDR3 DNA sequence: TGCGCCAGCAACCCAGTGCCCTCCCAGGGCCGCGGAAACACCATATATTTT. The V gene is TRBV10-1, the J gene TRBJ1-3; D perhaps matches TRBD1 (5 bases). This CDR3 has 17 amino acids. Germline V CDR1 and CDR2: WNHNN, SYGVQD (reference sequence). V was cut by 7 bases and J by 4 bases, with 23 bases left in between.

This clone was counted only a few times. The chain links TRBV5-1 to TRBJ2-1; 8 positions agree with TRBD2. The V gene's germline CDR1 is SGHRS and CDR2 YFSETQ. CDR3 length: 14 residues. The junction had 1 base not matched to a gene; V was cut back by 1 base and J by 4 bases. The CDR3 sequence is CASSLRGGYNEQFF. The CDR3, as DNA: TGCGCCAGCAGCTTGCGGGGGGGATACAATGAGCAGTTCTTC.

The chain couples TRBV27 to TRBJ1-2; TRBD1 is a possible D gene (5 bases). The CDR3 runs to 16 residues. Between the trimmed V and J ends, which lost 2 bases and 1 base, there was a span of 14 bases. Germline V gives CDR1 MNHEY, CDR2 SMNVEV (reference sequence). The CDR3 loop is CASSLVGQGVNYGYTF. The CDR3 DNA sequence: TGTGCCAGCAGTTTAGTCGGTCAAGGGGTTAACTATGGCTACACCTTC.

The rearrangement joins TRBV13 to TRBJ2-7; 7 bases line up with TRBD2. CDR1 is PRHDT and CDR2 is FYEKMQ in the germline V gene (reference sequence). With 5 bases clipped from V and 6 bases from J, the junction kept 13 bases outside the gene matches. The CDR3 covers 15 residues. CDR3 region: CASSITAGVYSEQYF. CDR3 DNA: TGTGCCAGCAGCATTACCGCGGGAGTGTACAGCGAGCAGTACTTC.

This chain uses TRBV9 with TRBJ1-2; 10 nucleotides agree with TRBD1. This CDR3 is built from 15 residues. Looked up from germline, CDR1 is SGDLS and CDR2 is YYNGEE. After removal of 0 bases from V and 5 bases from J, the junction contained 4 bases not matched to a gene. The CDR3 DNA is TGTGCCAGCAGCGTAGGGGACAGGGGAGTTTATGGCTACACCTTC. It specifies CASSVGDRGVYGYTF. The full variable domain, its missing parts supplied by reference TRBV9 and TRBJ1-2, is DSGVTQTPKHLITATGQRVTLRCSPRSGDLSVYWYQQSLDQGLQFLIQYYNGEERAKGNILERFSAQQFPDLHSELNLSSLELGDSALYFCASSVGDRGVYGYTFGSGTRLTVV.

The chain employs TRBV9 and TRBJ1-1; TRBD1 might be the D (6 bases). This CDR3 is built from 14 residues. V lost 0 bases and J 1 base, leaving 7 bases between the germline ends. CDR1 is SGDLS and CDR2 is YYNGEE in the germline V gene. CDR3 residues: CASSVGDTNTEAFF. DNA of the CDR3: TGTGCCAGCAGCGTAGGGGACACGAACACTGAAGCTTTCTTT.

This rearrangement joins TRBV5-1 to TRBJ1-2; D call uncertain. Germline V gene lookup returns CDR1 SGHRS and CDR2 YFSETQ. The CDR3 sequence is 14 residues long. V dropped 5 bases and J dropped 3 bases, with 14 bases sitting between them. CDR3 loop: CASSLEHSYYGYTF. The CDR3 DNA sequence: TGCGCCAGCAGTCTCGAGCACAGTTACTATGGCTACACCTTC. Together with reference TRBV5-1 and TRBJ1-2, the CDR3 gives the full variable domain: KAGVTQTPRYLIKTRGQQVTLSCSPISGHRSVSWYQQTPGQGLQFLFEYFSETQRNKGNFPGRFSGRQFSNSRSEMNVSTLELGDSALYLCASSLEHSYYGYTFGSGTRLTVV.

This clone was counted between two and nine times. The chain combines TRBV28 with TRBJ2-5; D is ambiguous. Deletions cut 6 bases from V and 5 bases from J, with 13 bases between. The germline gives CDR1 MDHEN, CDR2 SYDVKM. The CDR3 spans 13 residues. The CDR3 coding sequence is TGTGCCAGCAGGGTAGCTGGTTGGGAGACCCAGTACTTC. Protein product: CASRVAGWETQYF.

The V and J genes are TRBV6-5 and TRBJ2-5; 8 bases line up with TRBD1. The germline V gene encodes CDR1 MNHEY and CDR2 SVGAGI. Trimming cost V 6 bases and J 1 base; bases outside gene matches: 4. The CDR3 sequence is 14 residues long. CDR3 amino acids: CASSIGQGQETQYF. The CDR3 DNA reads as TGTGCCAGCAGCATAGGACAGGGCCAAGAGACCCAGTACTTC.

This chain uses TRBV29-1 with TRBJ1-1, with D maybe TRBD1 (5 bases). The CDR3 spans 12 residues. Per the germline V gene, CDR1 is SQVTM and CDR2 is ANQGSEA. Trimming took off 7 bases at V and 6 bases at J, with 15 bases between the two ends. Here the CDR3 DNA reads TGCAGCGCCCAGGAAGGGGTGGCTGAAGCTTTCTTT. This gives the protein CSAQEGVAEAFF.

This chain connects TRBV7-2 to TRBJ1-5; 10 positions match TRBD1. The CDR3 contains 15 residues. After removal of 3 bases from V and 5 bases from J, the junction contained 4 bases not matched to a gene. Germline V gene lookup returns CDR1 SGHTA and CDR2 FQGNSA. In nucleotides, the CDR3 is TGTGCCAGCAGCTTTCGGACAGGGGGAGATCAGCCCCAGCATTTT. Its translation: CASSFRTGGDQPQHF.

This clone was recorded only once. This rearrangement joins TRBV2 to TRBJ1-1; weak D call: TRBD1 (5 bases). There are 17 residues in the CDR3. V lost 2 bases and J 10 bases, leaving 26 bases between the germline ends. CDR1 is SNHLY, CDR2 FYNNEI, per germline. The CDR3 DNA reads as TGTGCCAGCAGTGAATCGCGGGGGTTGGGATTGTTGGTGGGAGCTTTCTTT. It specifies CASSESRGLGLLVGAFF.

This CDR3 is CASSFRAAGEKLFF. The DNA of the CDR3 is TGTGCCAGCAGTTTCCGGGCCGCGGGCGAAAAACTGTTTTTT. The chain joins TRBV6-5 to TRBJ1-4; D unclear. This CDR3 region has 14 residues. The V end lost 4 bases, the J end lost 8 bases, and 14 bases lay between the germline ends. CDR1 is MNHEY and CDR2 is SVGAGI in the germline V gene.

This clone was counted a few times. The CDR3 ends on some other residue instead of the conserved phenylalanine or tryptophan, so this is likely a read error. The DNA is omitted, as the CDR3 cannot be located on it reliably, and the CDR3 follows TCRdb's listing. This CDR3 reads CASSYGPDRASI. This chain connects TRBV6-6 to TRBJ1-4; whether TRBD1, the table's D call, matches the DNA was not checked. Germline V gene lookup returns CDR1 MNHNY and CDR2 SVGAGI (reference sequence). The CDR3 sequence runs 12 residues, both termini included.

V and J are TRBV11-2 and TRBJ1-2; D is unclear. V was pared by 4 bases and J by 8 bases, with 17 bases between. This CDR3 has 14 residues. Looked up from germline, CDR1 is SGHAT and CDR2 is FQNNGV. The CDR3 here is CASSSVDGRNGYTF. The CDR3 DNA reads as TGTGCCAGCAGCTCCGTGGACGGGAGGAACGGCTACACCTTC.

This clone was counted a few times. The chain joins TRBV7-2 to TRBJ2-7; TRBD1 aligns across 8 bases. There are 14 residues in the CDR3. With 4 bases clipped from V and 5 bases from J, the junction kept 7 bases outside the gene matches. Germline CDR1 is SGHTA and CDR2 is FQGNSA. The CDR3 region has the DNA TGTGCCAGCAGCTCCCCCGCAGGGGGCCACGAGCAGTACTTC. Translating it yields CASSSPAGGHEQYF.

The CDR3 reads CASSVDIGGQEFF. As DNA, the CDR3 is TGTGCCAGCAGCGTAGATATAGGAGGTCAGGAGTTCTTC. This chain uses TRBV9 with TRBJ2-1, with D possibly TRBD2 on 5 matching bases. Trimming removed 0 bases at V and 14 bases at J, with 15 bases between. Germline V lookup: CDR1 SGDLS, CDR2 YYNGEE. The CDR3 runs 13 residues.

The sample holds a few counts of this clone. This sequence joins TRBV6-5 and TRBJ1-1; the D gene is possibly TRBD1 (5 bases). CDR3 size: 14 residues. The germline V and J ends were trimmed by 6 bases and 4 bases, with 15 bases remaining between them. The germline CDR1 and CDR2 sequences are MNHEY and SVGAGI. The CDR3 DNA is TGTGCCAGCAGGATCCCGGGACTTGCCACTGAAGCTTTCTTT. This gives the protein CASRIPGLATEAFF.